This T cell receptor beta chain was profiled in a study of blood T cells in healthy people across ages. Overall study: T cells yielded about one barcoded beta molecule per two cells through template switching. General study findings and limits: Not knowing donor CMV status may have confounded expanded clonotype changes. Older individuals had lower TCR beta diversity per million T cells (the decline was roughly linear).

CDR3 length: 14 residues. The V and J ends lost 6 bases and 4 bases respectively, with 12 bases between them. Germline CDR1 and CDR2: ENHRY and SYGVKD. A J-beta primer mix and a sample-barcoded 5' primer were used in a second PCR of roughly 7 to 12 cycles. TCRdb re-analysed the 5' RACE reads in MiXCR, keeping a single row per CDR3 protein. The sample comprises under 2 million distinct CDR3 sequences, roughly a third of which are singletons, and roughly 12% rests with the top ten. This clonotype was seen once. Its antigen remains unidentified. V is TRBV10-3 and J is TRBJ2-2; tentatively, D is TRBD2 (5 bases). The specimen sequenced was blood. The receptor comes from a woman between 25 and 40 years old in good health. The CDR3: CAIRGAPATGELFF. The CDR3 DNA sequence: TGTGCCATCAGGGGAGCACCGGCCACCGGGGAGCTGTTTTTT.